Shown below are 29 T cell receptor beta chains from a single sample sequenced in a study of CD8 T cells in Susac syndrome. RNA was extracted with the RNeasy kit, and a quantity of roughly 0.5 to 1 ug was reverse transcribed using random hexamers. TCRdb called the immunoSEQ multiplex PCR reads again in MiXCR, with one record for every CDR3 protein. In the table there are 210,000 or so distinct CDR3 sequences, over 90% of which are singletons. Sample: CD4+ T cells from PBMCs. Source of these receptors: a human donor with Susac syndrome.

This rearrangement joins TRBV10-2 to TRBJ2-7; 7 bases agree with TRBD2. The germline gives CDR1 WSHSY, CDR2 SAAADI. V shed 7 bases and J 6 bases; nucleotides not matched to a gene: 6. The CDR3 has 12 amino acids. In DNA form, the CDR3 reads TGCGCCAGCACCTCTGCGGGGGTCGAGCAGTACTTC. Translating it yields CASTSAGVEQYF.

This clonotype has just a few counts. The chain recombines TRBV7-8 with TRBJ1-6; D not certain. V dropped 5 bases and J dropped 9 bases, with 11 bases sitting between them. CDR1 is SGHVS, CDR2 FQNEAQ, per germline. The CDR3 consists of 13 residues. CDR3: CASSPLESSPLHF. In DNA form, the CDR3 reads TGTGCCAGCAGCCCATTGGAGTCTTCACCCCTCCACTTT.

V is TRBV3-1 and J is TRBJ2-3; D is ambiguous. Trimming removed 1 base at V and 4 bases at J, with 9 bases between. The CDR3 totals 14 residues. Germline V gene data show CDR1 as LGHDT and CDR2 as YNNKEL (reference sequence). CDR3 nucleotides: TGTGCCAGCAGCCAAGGTAGGACCGCAGATACGCAGTATTTT. Translated, it gives CASSQGRTADTQYF.

The V call is TRBV18, the J call TRBJ2-7, with 11 bases aligning to TRBD2. J lost 6 bases, V lost 2 bases, and 9 bases had no gene match. This CDR3 has 16 amino acids. Germline lookup yields CDR1 KGHSH and CDR2 LQKENI. The CDR3 is CASSPIATSGGLEQYF. The CDR3, as DNA: TGTGCCAGCTCACCAATTGCAACTAGCGGGGGACTCGAGCAGTACTTC.

The chain recombines TRBV19 with TRBJ1-5, with a possible D match to TRBD1 (5 bases). The V end was cut by 5 bases, the J end by 2 bases, with 16 bases between. Germline loops: CDR1 LNHDA, CDR2 SQIVND (reference sequence). The CDR3 loop spans 16 amino acids. CDR3 bases: TGTGCCAGTAGTCCCGGGGGTAGTCTTGGCAATCAGCCCCAGCATTTT. This gives the protein CASSPGGSLGNQPQHF.

The V call is TRBV20-1, the J call TRBJ1-5; no clear D gene. V shed 3 bases and J shed 1 base, with 16 bases lying between them. Germline V CDR1 and CDR2: DFQATT, SNEGSKA (reference sequence). The CDR3 totals 16 residues. DNA for the CDR3: TGCAGTGCTAGTCCTCCCCCCGGGAAAAGCAATCAGCCCCAGCATTTT. It is translated as CSASPPPGKSNQPQHF.

The rearrangement links TRBV30 to TRBJ2-6; D is possibly TRBD1 (5 bases). The germline gives CDR1 GTSNPN, CDR2 SVGIG (reference sequence). Deletions cut 7 bases from V and 4 bases from J, with 14 bases between. The CDR3 length is 14 residues. The CDR3 protein is CASPRGDGANVLTF. The CDR3 nucleotides are TGTGCCTCTCCAAGGGGTGACGGGGCCAACGTCCTGACTTTC. The variable domain in full, completed from reference TRBV30 and TRBJ2-6, reads SQTIHQWPATLVQPVGSPLSLECTVEGTSNPNLYWYRQAAGRGLQLLFYSVGIGQISSEVPQNLSASRPQDRQFILSSKKLLLSDSGFYLCASPRGDGANVLTFGAGSRLTVL.

This rearrangement joins TRBV18 to TRBJ1-1; 7 nucleotides agree with TRBD1. This CDR3 comprises 16 residues. The ends lost 6 bases at V and 1 base at J; junction bases unmatched: 11. Germline CDR1 is KGHSH and CDR2 is LQKENI. The CDR3 coding sequence is TGTGCCAGCTCCCGCACCCTGTCAGGGGGGAACACTGAAGCTTTCTTT. As protein: CASSRTLSGGNTEAFF.

This clonotype came up once. This CDR3 is CASLRTGGTYNEQFF. The CDR3 DNA reads TGTGCCAGCCTGAGGACAGGGGGAACCTACAATGAGCAGTTCTTC. This chain joins TRBV21-1 and TRBJ2-1; TRBD1, the table's D call, lacks a check against the DNA. TRBV21-1 has pseudogene status. This CDR3 is 15 amino acids long.

V is TRBV27 and J is TRBJ1-2, with D maybe TRBD1 (6 bases). V was shortened by 6 bases and J by 7 bases, with 18 bases between the two germline ends. The CDR3 is 14 residues long. Germline V CDR1 and CDR2: MNHEY, SMNVEV (reference sequence). The CDR3 reads CASSRGRGSGGYTF. The CDR3 DNA is TGTGCCAGCAGCCGGGGAAGGGGGTCGGGTGGCTACACCTTC.

This clonotype was counted a single time. The chain combines TRBV30 with TRBJ1-1, with D possibly being TRBD1 (5 bases). The CDR3 covers 11 residues. Germline V CDR1 and CDR2: GTSNPN, SVGIG (reference sequence). The CDR3 is CTGDGNTEAFF. CDR3 nucleotides: TGTACGGGGGACGGGAACACTGAAGCTTTCTTT.

This chain links TRBV29-1 with TRBJ1-1; D is unresolved. CDR1 is SQVTM, CDR2 ANQGSEA, per germline. The CDR3 loop spans 13 amino acids. Between the trimmed V and J ends, which lost 6 bases and 13 bases, there was a span of 24 bases. CDR3 sequence reads: CSVLKSQILPCFF. The CDR3 DNA follows: TGCAGCGTACTCAAGTCGCAGATCCTCCCCTGTTTCTTT.

V is TRBV12-3 or TRBV12-4 and J is TRBJ2-4; D call uncertain. The CDR3 contains 14 residues. Trimming took off 1 base at V and 1 base at J, with 5 bases between the two ends. CDR3 bases: TGTGCCAGCAGTTTAGGGGTGGCCAAAAACATTCAGTACTTC. This translates into CASSLGVAKNIQYF.

The chain carries TRBV30 and TRBJ1-6, with no clear D. V was shortened by 3 bases and J by 5 bases, with 14 bases between the two germline ends. Germline assignment: CDR1 GTSNPN and CDR2 SVGIG (reference sequence). The CDR3 sequence is 15 residues long. CDR3 amino acids: CAWSGERRNNSPLHF. The CDR3 bases are TGTGCCTGGAGCGGAGAAAGGAGGAATAATTCACCCCTCCACTTT. Together with reference TRBV30 and TRBJ1-6, the CDR3 gives the full variable domain: SQTIHQWPATLVQPVGSPLSLECTVEGTSNPNLYWYRQAAGRGLQLLFYSVGIGQISSEVPQNLSASRPQDRQFILSSKKLLLSDSGFYLCAWSGERRNNSPLHFGNGTRLTVT.

V usage is TRBV4-2 and J usage is TRBJ2-3; either TRBD1 or TRBD2 may fit D (6 bases each). Germline assignment: CDR1 LGHNA and CDR2 YNFKEQ. The CDR3 is 16 amino acids. V lost 2 bases to trimming and J lost 2 bases, with 14 bases between them. For the CDR3, the DNA is TGTGCCAGCAGCCAACTAGGAGGGGGGATCACAGATACGCAGTATTTT. It specifies CASSQLGGGITDTQYF.

The chain combines TRBV6-1 with TRBJ2-7; 8 bases map to TRBD1. Trimming removed 5 bases from V and 3 bases from J; junction bases left unmatched: 12. Germline V gene lookup returns CDR1 MNHNS and CDR2 SASEGT. CDR3 size: 16 residues. The CDR3 loop is CASSQDSGQDFYEQYF. The DNA for the CDR3 is TGTGCCAGCAGTCAAGACTCGGGACAGGACTTCTACGAGCAGTACTTC.

The chain joins TRBV4-3 to TRBJ2-2; 11 bases align to TRBD2. CDR1 and CDR2 from the germline V gene are LGHNA and YSLEER. This CDR3 is 16 amino acids long. J was trimmed by 1 base and V by 4 bases; bases with no gene match: 2. CDR3 DNA: TGCGCCAGCAGCCCGGGACTAGCGGAGAACACCGGGGAGCTGTTTTTT. Translating gives CASSPGLAENTGELFF.

The chain is built from TRBV7-9 and TRBJ1-1; D is uncertain. This CDR3 comprises 14 residues. Trimming cost V 1 base and J 4 bases, with 10 bases left between them. In germline, CDR1 is SEHNR, CDR2 FQNEAQ (reference sequence). The CDR3 coding sequence is TGTGCCAGCAGCTTAGAACTTGAGGGCACTGAAGCTTTCTTT. The encoded protein is CASSLELEGTEAFF.

The V gene is TRBV15, the J gene TRBJ2-4, with D perhaps TRBD2 (6 bases). The germline V gene encodes CDR1 LNHNV and CDR2 YYDKDF (reference sequence). This CDR3 has 16 residues. V lost 5 bases and J lost 5, with 19 bases in between. CDR3 region: CATSDTQLASQNIQYF. As DNA, the CDR3 is TGTGCCACCAGCGATACCCAACTAGCCTCTCAAAACATTCAGTACTTC.

The chain employs TRBV27 and TRBJ2-7, with no clear D. Between the trimmed V and J ends, which lost 3 bases and 2 bases, there was a span of 11 bases. CDR3 size: 14 residues. Germline V gene sequence: CDR1 MNHEY, CDR2 SMNVEV (reference sequence). The CDR3: CASSLKVPTYEQYF. The CDR3 coding sequence is TGTGCCAGCAGTTTGAAGGTCCCCACCTACGAGCAGTACTTC.

The chain uses TRBV19 and TRBJ1-6; D may be TRBD1 (5 bases). The germline CDR1 and CDR2 sequences are LNHDA and SQIVND (reference sequence). The V and J ends lost 0 bases and 6 bases respectively, with 9 bases between them. CDR3 length: 15 residues. The CDR3 reads CASSIEGDPNSPLHF. The DNA for the CDR3 is TGTGCCAGTAGTATAGAGGGGGACCCTAATTCACCCCTCCACTTT.

This chain joins TRBV30 and TRBJ1-1; D is perhaps TRBD1 (5 bases). V lost 0 bases and J 1 base, leaving 30 bases between the germline ends. Per the germline V gene, CDR1 is GTSNPN and CDR2 is SVGIG (reference sequence). The CDR3 runs 21 residues. The CDR3 loop reads CAWSVFDTSGRGFWENTEAFF. Written as DNA, the CDR3 is TGTGCCTGGAGTGTATTCGATACGTCAGGACGGGGGTTTTGGGAGAACACTGAAGCTTTCTTT.

The J gene is TRBJ1-1, the V gene TRBV30; no clear D. V lost 2 bases and J 5 bases, leaving 6 bases between the germline ends. The CDR3 sequence is 11 residues long. CDR1 is GTSNPN, CDR2 SVGIG, per germline (reference sequence). The CDR3 DNA reads TGTGCCTGGAGTCCCATGACTGAAGCTTTCTTT. It codes for CAWSPMTEAFF.

The V and J genes are TRBV12-3 or TRBV12-4 and TRBJ1-2, with D possibly TRBD1 on 5 matching bases. V was shortened by 5 bases and J by 0 bases, with 10 bases between the two germline ends. There are 14 residues in the CDR3. The CDR3 here is CASSRGEANYGYTF. The CDR3 DNA follows: TGTGCCAGCAGTAGAGGGGAGGCTAACTATGGCTACACCTTC.

The gene calls are TRBV30 and TRBJ1-2; D gene uncertain. CDR1 is GTSNPN and CDR2 is SVGIG in the germline V gene (reference sequence). Trimming stripped 8 bases from V and 7 bases from J, with 20 bases between. The CDR3 extends over 13 amino acids. CDR3 DNA sequence: TGTGCCGGACGGGCTTTCGAGGGCGGTGGCTACACCTTC. Translation gives CAGRAFEGGGYTF.

The chain combines TRBV3-1 with TRBJ1-2, with TRBD1 as a possible D gene (5 bases). V was clipped by 3 bases and J by 1 base, with 15 bases between them. Per germline, CDR1 LGHDT and CDR2 YNNKEL (reference sequence). The CDR3 loop spans 16 amino acids. The CDR3 DNA is TGTGCCAGCAGCCAGATCCCGGGACGGGTTAACTATGGCTACACCTTC. Its translation: CASSQIPGRVNYGYTF.

This chain connects TRBV20-1 to TRBJ2-5, with 7 nucleotides matching TRBD2. Looked up from germline, CDR1 is DFQATT and CDR2 is SNEGSKA (reference sequence). V lost 6 bases and J lost 2; bases outside the gene matches: 12. The CDR3 contains 15 residues. In DNA form, the CDR3 reads TGCAGTGCCAGCACCTTAGCGGGCATGCAAGAGACCCAGTACTTC. Translated, it gives CSASTLAGMQETQYF.

This rearrangement joins TRBV12-5 to TRBJ1-5; unclear D gene. This CDR3 has 17 residues. V was shortened by 3 bases and J by 1 base, with 16 bases between the two germline ends. Germline V gene data show CDR1 as LGHNT and CDR2 as FRNRAP. The CDR3 here is CASGLLPAALSNQPQHF. The DNA for the CDR3 is TGTGCTAGTGGTTTACTTCCGGCAGCACTAAGCAATCAGCCCCAGCATTTT.

The gene calls are TRBV27 and TRBJ2-3; 9 nucleotides line up with TRBD2. Germline-derived CDR1 and CDR2 are MNHEY and SMNVEV (reference sequence). The CDR3 length is 16 residues. With 5 bases clipped from V and 5 bases from J, the junction kept 11 bases outside the gene matches. The CDR3 region has the DNA TGTGCCAGCAGTGGAGAACGCGGGGGGGCAGGAGATACGCAGTATTTT. Amino acids: CASSGERGGAGDTQYF.